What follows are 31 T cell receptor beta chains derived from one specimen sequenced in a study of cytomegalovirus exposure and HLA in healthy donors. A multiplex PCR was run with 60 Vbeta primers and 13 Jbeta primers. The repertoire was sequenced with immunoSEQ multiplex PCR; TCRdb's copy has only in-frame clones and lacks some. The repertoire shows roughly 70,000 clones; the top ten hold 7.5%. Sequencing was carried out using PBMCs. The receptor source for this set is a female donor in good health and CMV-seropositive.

The CDR3, as DNA: TGTGCCAGCAGTTACACAGAAAGCTCCTACGAGCAGTACTTC. Protein sequence: CASSYTESSYEQYF. The chain joins TRBV6-5 to TRBJ2-7; the D is unclear. The germline gives CDR1 MNHEY, CDR2 SVGAGI. V lost 2 bases and J lost 0, with 8 bases in between. The CDR3 consists of 14 residues.

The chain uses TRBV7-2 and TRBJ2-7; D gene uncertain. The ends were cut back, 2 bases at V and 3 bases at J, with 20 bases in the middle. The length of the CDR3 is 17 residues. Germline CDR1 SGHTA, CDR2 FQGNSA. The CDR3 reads CASSLNPPRQTNYEQYF. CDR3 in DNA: TGTGCCAGCAGCTTAAACCCCCCCCGTCAAACTAACTACGAGCAGTACTTC.

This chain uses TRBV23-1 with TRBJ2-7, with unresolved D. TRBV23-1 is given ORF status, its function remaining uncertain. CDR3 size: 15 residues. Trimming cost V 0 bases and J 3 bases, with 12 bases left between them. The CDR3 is CASSQSALCDYEQYF. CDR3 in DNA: TGCGCCAGCAGTCAATCTGCCTTGTGCGACTACGAGCAGTACTTC.

The CDR3 reads CASSLTPVASGGETQYF. The CDR3 nucleotides are TGTGCCAGCAGTTTAACCCCGGTGGCTAGCGGTGGAGAGACCCAGTACTTC. The genes are TRBV27 and TRBJ2-5, with 7 nucleotides matching TRBD2. From germline, CDR1 is MNHEY and CDR2 SMNVEV (reference sequence). This CDR3 comprises 17 residues. J gave up 4 bases and V 2 bases, and 13 bases lay outside the gene matches.

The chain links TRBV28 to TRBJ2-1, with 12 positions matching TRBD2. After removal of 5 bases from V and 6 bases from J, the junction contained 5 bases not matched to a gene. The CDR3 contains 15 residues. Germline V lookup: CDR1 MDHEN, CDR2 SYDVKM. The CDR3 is CASSPLAGGGNEQFF. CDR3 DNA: TGTGCCAGCAGTCCCCTAGCGGGAGGGGGCAATGAGCAGTTCTTC.

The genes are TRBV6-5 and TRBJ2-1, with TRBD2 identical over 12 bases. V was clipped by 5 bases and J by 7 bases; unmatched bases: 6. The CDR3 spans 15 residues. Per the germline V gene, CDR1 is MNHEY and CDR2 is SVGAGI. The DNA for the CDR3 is TGTGCCAGCAGTCCGGGGGGGACTAGCGGGAATGAGCAGTTCTTC. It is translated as CASSPGGTSGNEQFF.

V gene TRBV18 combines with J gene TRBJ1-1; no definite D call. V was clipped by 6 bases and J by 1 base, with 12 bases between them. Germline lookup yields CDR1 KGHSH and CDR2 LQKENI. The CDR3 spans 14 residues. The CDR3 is CASSRSTANTEAFF. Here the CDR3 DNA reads TGTGCCAGCTCCCGCTCTACAGCGAACACTGAAGCTTTCTTT.

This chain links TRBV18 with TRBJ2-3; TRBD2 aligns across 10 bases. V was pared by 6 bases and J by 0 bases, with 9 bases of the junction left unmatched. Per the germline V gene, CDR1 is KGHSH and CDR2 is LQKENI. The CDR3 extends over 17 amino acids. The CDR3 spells CASSVLTSGTSTDTQYF. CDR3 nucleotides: TGTGCCAGCTCCGTCTTAACTAGCGGGACCAGCACAGATACGCAGTATTTT.

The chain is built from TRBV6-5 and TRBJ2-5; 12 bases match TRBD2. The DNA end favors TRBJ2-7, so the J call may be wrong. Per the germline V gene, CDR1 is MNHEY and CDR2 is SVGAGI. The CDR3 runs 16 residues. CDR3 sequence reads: CASSYRTSGRNHEQYF. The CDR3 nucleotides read TGTGCCAGCAGTTACAGAACTAGCGGGAGGAACCACGAGCAGTACTTC.

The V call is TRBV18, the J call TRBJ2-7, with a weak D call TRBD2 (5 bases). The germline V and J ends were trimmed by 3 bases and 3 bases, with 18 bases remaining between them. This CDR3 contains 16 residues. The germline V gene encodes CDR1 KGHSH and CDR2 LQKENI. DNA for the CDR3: TGTGCCAGCTCACCTGTTGGACTCCGCCGGGACTACGAGCAGTACTTC. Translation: CASSPVGLRRDYEQYF.

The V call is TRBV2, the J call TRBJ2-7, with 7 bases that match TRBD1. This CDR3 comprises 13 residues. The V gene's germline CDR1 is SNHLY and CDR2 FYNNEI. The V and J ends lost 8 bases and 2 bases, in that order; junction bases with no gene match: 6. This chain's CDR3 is CASGDRQPYEQYF. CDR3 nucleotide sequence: TGTGCCAGCGGGGACAGACAACCCTACGAGCAGTACTTC.

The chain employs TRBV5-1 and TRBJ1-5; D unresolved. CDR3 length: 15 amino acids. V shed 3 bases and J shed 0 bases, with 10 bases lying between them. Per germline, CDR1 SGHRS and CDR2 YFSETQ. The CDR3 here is CASSSDGSSNQPQHF. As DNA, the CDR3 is TGCGCCAGCAGCTCCGACGGGAGTAGCAATCAGCCCCAGCATTTT. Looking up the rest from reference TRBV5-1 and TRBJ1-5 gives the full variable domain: KAGVTQTPRYLIKTRGQQVTLSCSPISGHRSVSWYQQTPGQGLQFLFEYFSETQRNKGNFPGRFSGRQFSNSRSEMNVSTLELGDSALYLCASSSDGSSNQPQHFGDGTRLSIL.

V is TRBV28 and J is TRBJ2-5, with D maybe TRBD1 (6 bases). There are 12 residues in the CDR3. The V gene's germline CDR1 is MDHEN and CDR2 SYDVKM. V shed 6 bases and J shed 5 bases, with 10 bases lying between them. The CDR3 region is CASRTGLETQYF. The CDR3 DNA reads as TGTGCCAGCAGAACAGGGTTGGAGACCCAGTACTTC.

The CDR3 sequence: CASSLPGQGSHEQFF. The CDR3, as DNA: TGTGCCAGCAGCCTTCCGGGACAGGGTTCCCATGAGCAGTTCTTC. The chain links TRBV11-3 to TRBJ2-1, with TRBD1 matching over 9 bases. V trimming: 5 bases; J trimming: 8 bases; junction bases outside the gene matches: 10. CDR3 length equals 15 residues. Germline CDR1 reads SGHNT; CDR2 reads YENEEA.

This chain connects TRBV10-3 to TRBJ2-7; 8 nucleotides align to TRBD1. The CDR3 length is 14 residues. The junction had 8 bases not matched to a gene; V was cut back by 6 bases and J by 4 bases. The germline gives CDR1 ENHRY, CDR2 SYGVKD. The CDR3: CAISPGQGAYEQYF. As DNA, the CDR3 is TGTGCCATCAGCCCCGGACAGGGTGCGTACGAGCAGTACTTC.

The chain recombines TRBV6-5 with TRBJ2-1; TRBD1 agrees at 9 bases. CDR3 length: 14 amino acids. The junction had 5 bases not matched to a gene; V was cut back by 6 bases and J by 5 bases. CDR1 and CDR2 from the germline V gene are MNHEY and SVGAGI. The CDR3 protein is CASRAGTGHNEQFF. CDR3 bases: TGTGCCAGCAGAGCCGGGACAGGGCACAATGAGCAGTTCTTC.

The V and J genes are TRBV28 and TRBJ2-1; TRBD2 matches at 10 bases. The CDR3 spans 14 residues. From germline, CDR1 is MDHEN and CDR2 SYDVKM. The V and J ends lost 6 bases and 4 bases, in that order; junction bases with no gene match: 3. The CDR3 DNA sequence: TGTGCCAGCAGCACTAGCGGGACGTACAATGAGCAGTTCTTC. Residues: CASSTSGTYNEQFF. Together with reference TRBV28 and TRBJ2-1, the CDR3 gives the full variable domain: DVKVTQSSRYLVKRTGEKVFLECVQDMDHENMFWYRQDPGLGLRLIYFSYDVKMKEKGDIPEGYSVSREKKERFSLILESASTNQTSMYLCASSTSGTYNEQFFGPGTRLTVL.

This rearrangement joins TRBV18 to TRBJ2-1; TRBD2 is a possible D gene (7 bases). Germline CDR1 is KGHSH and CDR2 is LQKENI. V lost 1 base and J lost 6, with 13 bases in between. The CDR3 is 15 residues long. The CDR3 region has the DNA TGTGCCAGCTCACCACGAGGGGGGGCCGCCAATGAGCAGTTCTTC. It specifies CASSPRGGAANEQFF.

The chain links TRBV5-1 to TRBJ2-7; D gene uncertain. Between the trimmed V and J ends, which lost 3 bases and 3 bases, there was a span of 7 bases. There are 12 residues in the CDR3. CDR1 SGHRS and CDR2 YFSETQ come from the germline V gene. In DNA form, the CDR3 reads TGCGCCAGCAGCTCACATGGCTACGAGCAGTACTTC. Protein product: CASSSHGYEQYF. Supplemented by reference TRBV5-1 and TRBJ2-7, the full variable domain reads KAGVTQTPRYLIKTRGQQVTLSCSPISGHRSVSWYQQTPGQGLQFLFEYFSETQRNKGNFPGRFSGRQFSNSRSEMNVSTLELGDSALYLCASSSHGYEQYFGPGTRLTVT.

CDR3 in DNA: TGTGCCAGCAGTTACCGGGGTAATCATGGCTACACCTTC. Translated: CASSYRGNHGYTF. The chain joins TRBV6-6 to TRBJ1-2; no clear D gene. CDR1 is MNHNY, CDR2 SVGAGI, per germline (reference sequence). The CDR3 length is 13 residues. Trimming shortened V by 2 bases and J by 6 bases, and 10 bases separated the two germline ends.

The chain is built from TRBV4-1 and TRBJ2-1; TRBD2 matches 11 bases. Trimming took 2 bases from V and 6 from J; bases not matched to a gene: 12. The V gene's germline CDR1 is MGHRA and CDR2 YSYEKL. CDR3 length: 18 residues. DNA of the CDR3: TGCGCCAGCAGCCAATCCCTCGGGACTAGCGGCCGGACCAATGAGCAGTTCTTC. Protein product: CASSQSLGTSGRTNEQFF.

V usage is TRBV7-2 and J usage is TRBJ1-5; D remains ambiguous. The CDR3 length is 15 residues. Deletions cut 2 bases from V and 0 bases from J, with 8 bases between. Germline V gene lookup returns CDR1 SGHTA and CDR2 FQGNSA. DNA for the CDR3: TGTGCCAGCAGCTTATCTAGCAGTAGCAATCAGCCCCAGCATTTT. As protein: CASSLSSSSNQPQHF.

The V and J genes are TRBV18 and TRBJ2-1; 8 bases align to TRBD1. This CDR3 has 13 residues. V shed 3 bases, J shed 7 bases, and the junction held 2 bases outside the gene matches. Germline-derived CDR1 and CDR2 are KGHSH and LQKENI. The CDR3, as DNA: TGTGCCAGCTCACCCACAGGGGGAAATGAGCAGTTCTTC. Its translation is CASSPTGGNEQFF.

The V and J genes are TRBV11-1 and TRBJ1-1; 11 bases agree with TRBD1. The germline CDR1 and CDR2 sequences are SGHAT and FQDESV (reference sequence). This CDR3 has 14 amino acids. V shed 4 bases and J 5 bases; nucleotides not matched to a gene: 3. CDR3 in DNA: TGTGCCAGCAGCTCGGGACAGGGGGAAACTGAAGCTTTCTTT. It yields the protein CASSSGQGETEAFF.

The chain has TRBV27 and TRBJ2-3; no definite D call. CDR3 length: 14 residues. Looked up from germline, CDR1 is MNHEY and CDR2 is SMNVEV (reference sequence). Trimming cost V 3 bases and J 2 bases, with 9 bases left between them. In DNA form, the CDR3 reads TGTGCCAGCAGTTTTCAAACAAACACAGATACGCAGTATTTT. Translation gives CASSFQTNTDTQYF.

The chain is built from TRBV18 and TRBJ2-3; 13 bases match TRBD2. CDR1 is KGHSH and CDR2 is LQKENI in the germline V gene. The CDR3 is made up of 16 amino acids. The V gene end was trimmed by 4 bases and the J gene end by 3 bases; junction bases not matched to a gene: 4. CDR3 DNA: TGTGCCAGCTCACAAGGACTAGCGGGGGATACAGATACGCAGTATTTT. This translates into CASSQGLAGDTDTQYF. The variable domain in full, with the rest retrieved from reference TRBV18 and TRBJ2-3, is NAGVMQNPRHLVRRRGQEARLRCSPMKGHSHVYWYRQLPEEGLKFMVYLQKENIIDESGMPKERFSAEFPKEGPSILRIQQVVRGDSAAYFCASSQGLAGDTDTQYFGPGTRLTVL.

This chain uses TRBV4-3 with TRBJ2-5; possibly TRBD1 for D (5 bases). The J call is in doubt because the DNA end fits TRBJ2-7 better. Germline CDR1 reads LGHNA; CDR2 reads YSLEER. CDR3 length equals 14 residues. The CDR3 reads CASSQDWGRNEQYF. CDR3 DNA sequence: TGCGCCAGCAGCCAAGATTGGGGCAGGAACGAGCAGTACTTC.

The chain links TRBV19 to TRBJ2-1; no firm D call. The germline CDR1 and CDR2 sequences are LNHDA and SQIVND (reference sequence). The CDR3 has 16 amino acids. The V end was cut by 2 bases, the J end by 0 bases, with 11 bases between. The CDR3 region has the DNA TGTGCCAGTAGTATATTTCCTGTCTCCTCCTACAATGAGCAGTTCTTC. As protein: CASSIFPVSSYNEQFF.

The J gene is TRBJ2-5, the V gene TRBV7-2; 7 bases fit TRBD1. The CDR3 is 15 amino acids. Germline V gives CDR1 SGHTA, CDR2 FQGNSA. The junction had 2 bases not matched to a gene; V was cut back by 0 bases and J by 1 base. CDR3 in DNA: TGTGCCAGCAGCTTAGCTGGGACAGCCCAAGAGACCCAGTACTTC. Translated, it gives CASSLAGTAQETQYF.

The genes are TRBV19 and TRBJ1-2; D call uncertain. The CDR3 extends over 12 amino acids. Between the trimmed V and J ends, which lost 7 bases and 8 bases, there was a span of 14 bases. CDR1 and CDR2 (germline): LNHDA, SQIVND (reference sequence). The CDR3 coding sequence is TGTGCCAGTACCCCCCTTAACGGGGGCTACACCTTC. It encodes CASTPLNGGYTF.

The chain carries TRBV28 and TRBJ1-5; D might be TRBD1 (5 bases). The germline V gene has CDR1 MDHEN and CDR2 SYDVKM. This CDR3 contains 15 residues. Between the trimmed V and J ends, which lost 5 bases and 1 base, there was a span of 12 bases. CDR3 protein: CASSPGSRSNQPQHF. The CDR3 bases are TGTGCCAGCAGTCCAGGGTCGAGGAGCAATCAGCCCCAGCATTTT.